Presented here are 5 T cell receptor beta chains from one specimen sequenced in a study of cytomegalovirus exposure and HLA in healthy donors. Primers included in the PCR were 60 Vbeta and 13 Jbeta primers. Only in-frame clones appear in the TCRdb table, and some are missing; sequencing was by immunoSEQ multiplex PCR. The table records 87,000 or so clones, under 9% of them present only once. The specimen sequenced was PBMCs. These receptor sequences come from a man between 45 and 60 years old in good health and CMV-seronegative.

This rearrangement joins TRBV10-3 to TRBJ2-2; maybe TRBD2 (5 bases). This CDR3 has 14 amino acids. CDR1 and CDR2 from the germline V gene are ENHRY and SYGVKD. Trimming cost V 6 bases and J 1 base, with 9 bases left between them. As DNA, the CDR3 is TGTGCCATCAGCCCCAGCGGGAACACCGGGGAGCTGTTTTTT. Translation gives CAISPSGNTGELFF.

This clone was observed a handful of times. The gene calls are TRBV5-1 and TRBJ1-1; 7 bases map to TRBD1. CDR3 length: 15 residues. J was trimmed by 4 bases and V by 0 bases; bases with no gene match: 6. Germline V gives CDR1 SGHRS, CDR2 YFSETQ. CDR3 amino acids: CASSLDGYRGTEAFF. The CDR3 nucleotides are TGCGCCAGCAGCTTGGACGGATACAGGGGCACTGAAGCTTTCTTT. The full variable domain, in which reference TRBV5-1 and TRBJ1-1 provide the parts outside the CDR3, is KAGVTQTPRYLIKTRGQQVTLSCSPISGHRSVSWYQQTPGQGLQFLFEYFSETQRNKGNFPGRFSGRQFSNSRSEMNVSTLELGDSALYLCASSLDGYRGTEAFFGQGTRLTVV.

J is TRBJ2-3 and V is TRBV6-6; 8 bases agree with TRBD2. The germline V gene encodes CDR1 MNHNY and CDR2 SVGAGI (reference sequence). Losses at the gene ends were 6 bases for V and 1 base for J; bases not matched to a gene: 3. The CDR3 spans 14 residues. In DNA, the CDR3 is TGTGCCAGCAGGACTAGCGAACGCACAGATACGCAGTATTTT. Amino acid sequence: CASRTSERTDTQYF.

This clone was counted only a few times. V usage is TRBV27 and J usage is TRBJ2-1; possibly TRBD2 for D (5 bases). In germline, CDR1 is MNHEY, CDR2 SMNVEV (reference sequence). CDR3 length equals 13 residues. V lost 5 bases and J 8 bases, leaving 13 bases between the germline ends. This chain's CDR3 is CASSAGRSYEQFF. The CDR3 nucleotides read TGTGCCAGCAGTGCGGGCAGATCTTATGAGCAGTTCTTC.

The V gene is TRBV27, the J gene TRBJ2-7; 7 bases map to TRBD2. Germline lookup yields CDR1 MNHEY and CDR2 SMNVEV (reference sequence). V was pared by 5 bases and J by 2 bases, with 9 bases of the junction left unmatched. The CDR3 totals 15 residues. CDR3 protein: CASSPRLAGAYEQYF. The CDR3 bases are TGTGCCAGCAGTCCCCGACTAGCTGGCGCCTACGAGCAGTACTTC.